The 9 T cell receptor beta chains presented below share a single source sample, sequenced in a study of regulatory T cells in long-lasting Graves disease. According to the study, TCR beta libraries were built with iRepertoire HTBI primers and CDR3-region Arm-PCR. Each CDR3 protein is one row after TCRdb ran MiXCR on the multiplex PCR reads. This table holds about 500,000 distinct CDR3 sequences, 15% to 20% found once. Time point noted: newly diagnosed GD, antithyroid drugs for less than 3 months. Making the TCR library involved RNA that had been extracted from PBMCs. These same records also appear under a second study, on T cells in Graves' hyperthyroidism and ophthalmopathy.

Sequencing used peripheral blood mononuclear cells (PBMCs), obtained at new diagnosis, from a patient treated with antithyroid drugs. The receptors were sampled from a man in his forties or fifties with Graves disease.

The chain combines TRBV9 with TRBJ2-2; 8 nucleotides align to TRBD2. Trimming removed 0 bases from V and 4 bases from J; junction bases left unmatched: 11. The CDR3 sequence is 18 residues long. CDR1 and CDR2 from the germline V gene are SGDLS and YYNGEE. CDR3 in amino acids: CASSVEAGAPLSTGELFF. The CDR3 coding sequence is TGTGCCAGCAGCGTAGAAGCGGGAGCGCCTTTGAGCACCGGGGAGCTGTTTTTT.

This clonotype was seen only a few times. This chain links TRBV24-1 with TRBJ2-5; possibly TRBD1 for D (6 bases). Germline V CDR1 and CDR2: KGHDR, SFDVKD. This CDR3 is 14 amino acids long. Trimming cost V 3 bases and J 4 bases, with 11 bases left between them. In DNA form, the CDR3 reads TGTGCCACCAGTGATCCTACAGGGCTAGAGACCCAGTACTTC. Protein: CATSDPTGLETQYF.

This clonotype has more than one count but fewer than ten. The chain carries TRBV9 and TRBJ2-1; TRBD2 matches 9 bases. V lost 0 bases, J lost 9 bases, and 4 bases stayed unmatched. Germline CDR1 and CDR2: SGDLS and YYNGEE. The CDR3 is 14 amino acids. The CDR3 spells CASSVASGKGEQFF. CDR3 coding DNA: TGTGCCAGCAGCGTAGCTAGCGGGAAAGGTGAGCAGTTCTTC.

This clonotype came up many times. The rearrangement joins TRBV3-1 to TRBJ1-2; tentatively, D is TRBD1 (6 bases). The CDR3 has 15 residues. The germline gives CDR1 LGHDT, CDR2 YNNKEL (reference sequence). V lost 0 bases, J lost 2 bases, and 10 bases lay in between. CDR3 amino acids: CASSQDTQGNYGYTF. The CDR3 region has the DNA TGTGCCAGCAGCCAAGATACTCAGGGGAACTATGGCTACACCTTC.

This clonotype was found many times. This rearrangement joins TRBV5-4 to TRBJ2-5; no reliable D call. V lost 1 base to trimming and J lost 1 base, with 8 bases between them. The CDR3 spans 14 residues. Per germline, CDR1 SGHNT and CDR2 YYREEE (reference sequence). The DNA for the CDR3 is TGTGCCAGCAGCTTGTTGGGTCTCCAAGAGACCCAGTACTTC. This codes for CASSLLGLQETQYF. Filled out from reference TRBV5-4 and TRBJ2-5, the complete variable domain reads ETGVTQSPTHLIKTRGQQVTLRCSSQSGHNTVSWYQQALGQGPQFIFQYYREEENGRGNFPPRFSGLQFPNYSSELNVNALELDDSALYLCASSLLGLQETQYFGPGTRLLVL.

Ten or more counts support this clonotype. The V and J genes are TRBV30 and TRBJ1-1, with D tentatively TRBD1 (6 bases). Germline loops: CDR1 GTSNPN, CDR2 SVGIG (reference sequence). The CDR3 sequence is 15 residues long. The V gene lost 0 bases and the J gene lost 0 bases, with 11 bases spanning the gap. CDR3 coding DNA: TGTGCCTGGAGTGTATGGGGGGCGGTGAACACTGAAGCTTTCTTT. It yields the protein CAWSVWGAVNTEAFF.

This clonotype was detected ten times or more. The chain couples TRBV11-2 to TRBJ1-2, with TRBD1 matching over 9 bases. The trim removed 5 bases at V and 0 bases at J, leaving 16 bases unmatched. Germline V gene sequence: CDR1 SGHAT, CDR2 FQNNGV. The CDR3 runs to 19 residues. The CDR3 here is CASSGLDRDRDLANYGYTF. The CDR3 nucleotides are TGTGCCAGCAGCGGACTCGACCGGGACAGGGATTTAGCTAACTATGGCTACACCTTC.

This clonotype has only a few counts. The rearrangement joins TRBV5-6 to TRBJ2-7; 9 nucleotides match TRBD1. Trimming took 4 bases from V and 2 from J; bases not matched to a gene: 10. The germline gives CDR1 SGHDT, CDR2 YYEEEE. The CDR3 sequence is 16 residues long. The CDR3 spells CASSLSFGTGTYEQYF. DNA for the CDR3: TGTGCCAGCAGCCTATCTTTCGGGACAGGGACCTACGAGCAGTACTTC.

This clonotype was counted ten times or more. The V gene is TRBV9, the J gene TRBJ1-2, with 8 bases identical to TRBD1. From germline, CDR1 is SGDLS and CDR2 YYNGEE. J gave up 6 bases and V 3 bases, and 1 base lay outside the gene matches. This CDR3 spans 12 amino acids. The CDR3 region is CASSETGDGYTF. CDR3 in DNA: TGTGCCAGCAGCGAGACAGGGGATGGCTACACCTTC.